The present T cell receptor beta chain was sequenced within a study of post-analysis software for immune sequencing data. Study-wide points: There were about five TRBV segments more frequent in patients than controls, and TRBV5-6, TRBV5-1 and TRBV20-1 were among them. Significantly lower normalized Chao1 diversity was seen in multiple sclerosis patients than in controls.

Germline V gene lookup returns CDR1 DFQATT and CDR2 SNEGSKA (reference sequence). This CDR3 has 14 amino acids. V was trimmed by 1 base and J by 5 bases, leaving 14 bases between them. Included in the TCR beta cDNA libraries were unique molecular identifiers. The T cell input of roughly 0.9 to 10 million gave 400,000 to 500,000 cDNA molecules. Each CDR3 protein is one row after TCRdb ran MiXCR on the PCR reads. The profile shows 750,000 to 900,000 distinct CDR3 sequences, around 45% of them singletons. With respect to this clonotype: Its antigen is undetermined.

This TCR was recovered from a girl aged 10 to 17 with multiple sclerosis. V usage is TRBV20-1 and J usage is TRBJ1-2; D unclear. Sequencing input: blood. The DNA of the CDR3 is TGCAGTGCTAGAGTGAGGCCGCCGGGGTATGGCTACACCTTC. Its translation: CSARVRPPGYGYTF.